Only a few counts were recorded for the clone carrying this TCR beta chain. Its matching antigen is unknown. 5'RACE template switching produced TCR cDNA carrying a universal primer site and UMIs. Each CDR3 protein gets one entry after TCRdb re-called the 5' RACE reads with MiXCR. The data contain nearly 550,000 distinct CDR3 sequences, about 19% of them singletons. These data are taken from a study of T cells after yellow fever vaccination. Overall study context: Any fraction with a low cell number was prepared using SMART-Seq v4 Ultra Low Input.

This CDR3 has 13 amino acids. Trimming cost V 1 base and J 6 bases, with 6 bases left between them. Germline loops: CDR1 KGHSH, CDR2 LQKENI. The study, taken as a whole, reports: Post-booster repertoires again held most primary-vaccination clones (roughly 96% CD4, about 88% CD8). There was a possibility that FACS-sorted repertoires contained abundant clonotypes contaminating from the bulk population.

The V call is TRBV18, the J call TRBJ2-2; D not resolved. Specimen: PBMCs, collected 15 days after the yellow fever booster vaccination. The origin of this receptor is a man younger than 40 who received the YFV17D yellow fever vaccine. The CDR3 DNA is TGTGCCAGCTCACCACGGCCGGCCGGGGAGCTGTTTTTT. Protein sequence: CASSPRPAGELFF.